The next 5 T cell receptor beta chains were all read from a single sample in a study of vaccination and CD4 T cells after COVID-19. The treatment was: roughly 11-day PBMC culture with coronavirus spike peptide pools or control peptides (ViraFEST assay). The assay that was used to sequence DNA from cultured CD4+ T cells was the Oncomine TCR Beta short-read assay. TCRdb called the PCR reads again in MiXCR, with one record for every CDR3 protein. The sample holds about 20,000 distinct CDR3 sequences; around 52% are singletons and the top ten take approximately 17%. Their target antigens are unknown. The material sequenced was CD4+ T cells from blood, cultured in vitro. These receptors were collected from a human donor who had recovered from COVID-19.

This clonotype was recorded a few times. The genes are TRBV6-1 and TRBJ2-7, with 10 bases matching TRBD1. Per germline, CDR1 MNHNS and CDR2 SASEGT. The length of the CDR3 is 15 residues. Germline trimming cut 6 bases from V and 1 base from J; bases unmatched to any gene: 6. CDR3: CASRPPDRGSYEQYF. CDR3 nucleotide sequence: TGTGCCAGCAGACCCCCGGACAGGGGGTCCTACGAGCAGTACTTC.

The CDR3 nucleotides are TGCAGTGCTCCCCGGGGCAGGCATATCGGTGATACGCAGTATTTT. It yields the protein CSAPRGRHIGDTQYF. The chain is built from TRBV20-1 and TRBJ2-3; D tentatively fits TRBD1 or TRBD2 (5 bases each). Germline CDR1 reads DFQATT; CDR2 reads SNEGSKA (reference sequence). The CDR3 sequence is 15 residues long. Trimming cost V 5 bases and J 6 bases, with 21 bases left between them.

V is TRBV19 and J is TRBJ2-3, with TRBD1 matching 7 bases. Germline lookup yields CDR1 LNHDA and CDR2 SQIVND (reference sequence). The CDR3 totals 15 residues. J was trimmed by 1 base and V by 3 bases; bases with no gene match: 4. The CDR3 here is CASSIEGARTDTQYF. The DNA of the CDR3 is TGTGCCAGTAGTATCGAGGGGGCCCGCACAGATACGCAGTATTTT.

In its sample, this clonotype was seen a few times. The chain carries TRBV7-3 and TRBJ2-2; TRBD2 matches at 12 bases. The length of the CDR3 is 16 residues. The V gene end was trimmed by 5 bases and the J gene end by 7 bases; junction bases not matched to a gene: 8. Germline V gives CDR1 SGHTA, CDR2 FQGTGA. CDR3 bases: TGTGCCAGCAGCCCGAGGACTAGCGGGGCTGGCGGGGAGCTGTTTTTT. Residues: CASSPRTSGAGGELFF.

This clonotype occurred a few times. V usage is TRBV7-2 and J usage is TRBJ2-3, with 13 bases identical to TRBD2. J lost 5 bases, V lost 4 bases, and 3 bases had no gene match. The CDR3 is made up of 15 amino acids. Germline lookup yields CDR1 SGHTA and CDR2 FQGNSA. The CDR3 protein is CASSSWTSGRDTQYF. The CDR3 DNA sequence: TGTGCCAGCAGCTCCTGGACTAGCGGGAGAGATACGCAGTATTTT.